Following are 17 T cell receptor beta chains from one sample sequenced in a study of Graves' ophthalmopathy and Graves' hyperthyroidism. RNA transcripts were the template, and TCR beta CDR3 regions were amplified from them. First-round RT-PCR used HTBI primers; second-round multiplex PCR followed. TCRdb processed the multiplex PCR reads anew with MiXCR; each CDR3 protein has one entry. The table shows 650,000 to 900,000 distinct CDR3 sequences, with roughly two fifths occurring only once. The source material was peripheral blood. These receptors were obtained from an adult man with Graves' ophthalmopathy.

This clonotype was counted between two and nine times. One end of the junction is discordant with germline, which a read error may explain. The chain carries TRBV10-3 and TRBJ1-5, with D possibly TRBD1 on 6 matching bases. Germline V gene data show CDR1 as ENHRY and CDR2 as SYGVKD. The CDR3 totals 15 residues. DNA of the CDR3: TGTGCCAGCAGTAAGACAGGTTATAGCAATCAGCCCCAGCATTTT. Its protein product is CASSKTGYSNQPQHF.

On this clonotype itself: It may be a read error: a sequence one base away is much more abundant. The V gene is TRBV6-5, the J gene TRBJ1-6, with unresolved D. The V gene lost 8 bases and the J gene lost 14 bases, with 22 bases spanning the gap. Germline V gene lookup returns CDR1 MNHEY and CDR2 SVGAGI. This CDR3 is 14 amino acids long. The CDR3 loop is CASGPQASVTSLHF. The CDR3 DNA sequence: TGTGCCAGCGGCCCACAAGCCTCAGTGACGTCCCTCCACTTT.

This clonotype has ten or more counts. The V and J genes are TRBV10-3 and TRBJ1-2; possible D gene TRBD1, 5 bases. The V and J ends lost 0 bases and 4 bases respectively, with 15 bases between them. Germline values: CDR1 ENHRY, CDR2 SYGVKD. CDR3 length: 16 amino acids. CDR3 residues: CAISESFGRATYGYTF. CDR3 bases: TGTGCCATCAGTGAGTCTTTTGGCAGGGCGACCTATGGCTACACCTTC.

The chain links TRBV20-1 to TRBJ2-7; the D gene could be TRBD1 or TRBD2 (5 bases each). The germline V gene encodes CDR1 DFQATT and CDR2 SNEGSKA (reference sequence). The CDR3 runs to 14 residues. V dropped 5 bases and J dropped 0 bases, with 14 bases sitting between them. The CDR3 DNA reads as TGCAGTGCTCCGGGACCGCAAACCTCCTACGAGCAGTACTTC. The encoded protein is CSAPGPQTSYEQYF.

Ten or more counts support this clonotype. The chain joins TRBV29-1 to TRBJ1-6; 8 nucleotides align to TRBD1. Germline CDR1 SQVTM, CDR2 ANQGSEA. This CDR3 has 17 amino acids. V shed 3 bases and J 9 bases; nucleotides not matched to a gene: 16. The CDR3 DNA is TGCAGCGTTGAGGATGGGAAGGGCGACAGGGGTGGTTCACCCCTCCACTTT. It translates to CSVEDGKGDRGGSPLHF.

The chain is built from TRBV10-3 and TRBJ1-2; D gene ambiguous. Germline CDR1 reads ENHRY; CDR2 reads SYGVKD. The V end lost 11 bases, the J end lost 8 bases, and 18 bases lay between the germline ends. The CDR3 totals 12 residues. CDR3 sequence: CAWNFGLEGYTF. The DNA of the CDR3 is TGTGCCTGGAATTTTGGGCTGGAAGGCTACACCTTC.

This sequence joins TRBV15 and TRBJ1-1, with D maybe TRBD1 (5 bases). This CDR3 is 15 amino acids long. Germline V gives CDR1 LNHNV, CDR2 YYDKDF (reference sequence). V lost 1 base, J lost 5 bases, and 14 bases lay in between. In DNA form, the CDR3 reads TGTGCCACCAGCAGAGGCAGGGAACATGAGACTGAAGCTTTCTTT. Protein sequence: CATSRGREHETEAFF.

There are a few counts of this clonotype. Relative to the germline gene, one junction end is altered; a read error may explain this. CDR3 nucleotide sequence: TGCGCCAGCAGCCAAGTGGGGGGGCAAAGCAATCAGCCCCAGCATTTT. It codes for CASSQVGGQSNQPQHF. The chain employs TRBV7-8 and TRBJ1-5, with D maybe TRBD1 (6 bases). This CDR3 region has 16 residues. CDR1 SGHVS and CDR2 FQNEAQ come from the germline V gene.

This clonotype was counted a few times. Here the CDR3 DNA reads TGTGCCAGCAGCCCCCTCGTGACAGACAGACCTAGCAATCAGCCCCAGCATTTT. This sequence encodes CASSPLVTDRPSNQPQHF. The chain is built from TRBV7-9 and TRBJ1-5, with a possible D match to TRBD1 (5 bases). With 5 bases removed from V and 0 bases from J, the gap between germline ends came to 20 bases. The CDR3 spans 18 residues. Germline V gene data show CDR1 as SEHNR and CDR2 as FQNEAQ (reference sequence).

Details on this clonotype: A much larger clone lies one base from this, so it may be a read error. This likely comes from a read error, as the CDR3 has no conserved phenylalanine or tryptophan at its end. The chain combines TRBV11-2 with TRBJ2-5; possible D gene TRBD2, 5 bases. The germline CDR1 and CDR2 sequences are SGHAT and FQNNGV. The CDR3 is made up of 11 amino acids. Deletions cut 11 bases from V and 5 bases from J, with 12 bases between. In DNA, the CDR3 is TGTGCCGGAGGTAATAAGGAGACCCAGTACGTC. Amino acids: CAGGNKETQYV.

The rearrangement links TRBV20-1 to TRBJ2-7; 9 nucleotides match TRBD1. From germline, CDR1 is DFQATT and CDR2 SNEGSKA (reference sequence). V gave up 2 bases and J gave up 5 bases; unmatched junction bases: 10. This CDR3 contains 15 residues. The CDR3 loop reads CSARLGDRAVHEQYF. For the CDR3, the DNA is TGCAGTGCTAGACTTGGGGACAGGGCGGTTCACGAGCAGTACTTC.

For this clonotype: The germline gene is not matched at one end of the junction; a read error may be the cause. The V gene is TRBV10-3, the J gene TRBJ1-1, with 7 positions matching TRBD1. This CDR3 comprises 14 residues. From germline, CDR1 is ENHRY and CDR2 SYGVKD. The CDR3 bases are TGTGCCAGCAGTACTGACAGGGCAGGAACTGAAGCTTTCTTT. Its protein is CASSTDRAGTEAFF.

This clonotype was observed many times. The V call is TRBV19, the J call TRBJ2-5, with 10 bases lining up with TRBD1. V was clipped by 9 bases and J by 5 bases; unmatched bases: 6. The CDR3 length is 13 residues. The germline gives CDR1 LNHDA, CDR2 SQIVND (reference sequence). For the CDR3, the DNA is TGTGCCAGCAGGAGGGACAGGGGCGAGACCCAGTACTTC. It translates to CASRRDRGETQYF.

For the CDR3, the DNA is TGTGCCAGCAGTGATGGGACTTCGCTTTTCAGCAATCAGCCCCAGCATTTT. As protein: CASSDGTSLFSNQPQHF. V gene TRBV12-3 or TRBV12-4 combines with J gene TRBJ1-5; D may be TRBD1 (5 bases). The CDR3 is 17 residues long. V lost 5 bases, J lost 1 base, and 18 bases lay in between.

This clonotype was seen many times. The V gene is TRBV7-3, the J gene TRBJ2-7; a possible D gene is TRBD2 (6 bases). The CDR3 contains 13 residues. V gave up 1 base and J gave up 7 bases, with 11 bases separating them. The germline V gene has CDR1 SGHTA and CDR2 FQGTGA. CDR3 DNA sequence: TGTGCCAGCAGCTTAATCGGCGCGGGGGAGCAGTACTTC. Amino acids: CASSLIGAGEQYF.

The sample holds many counts of this clonotype. V is TRBV25-1 and J is TRBJ2-7; TRBD2 agrees at 11 bases. The CDR3 runs 14 residues. Looked up from germline, CDR1 is MGHDK and CDR2 is SYGVNS. V lost 9 bases, J lost 6 bases, and 10 bases stayed unmatched. The CDR3 reads CASTASGRMGEQYF. In nucleotides, the CDR3 is TGTGCCAGTACAGCTAGCGGGAGGATGGGCGAGCAGTACTTC.

This clonotype has only a few counts. The chain is built from TRBV20-1 and TRBJ2-5, with TRBD2 as a possible D gene (6 bases). V was clipped by 0 bases and J by 5 bases, with 16 bases between them. The V gene's germline CDR1 is DFQATT and CDR2 SNEGSKA (reference sequence). The CDR3 is 15 residues long. The CDR3 region is CSARDLREWVETQYF. The DNA for the CDR3 is TGCAGTGCTAGAGATCTACGGGAGTGGGTTGAGACCCAGTACTTC.